The entry that follows covers one T cell receptor (beta chain) sequence. As yet, its antigen is unknown. These data are taken from a study of cytomegalovirus exposure and HLA in healthy donors. Study-wide results and limits: Follow-up analysis seemed to connect common viral pathogens with several of the most significant clusters identified. Researchers reportedly found TCR beta sequences accurately predicted most subjects' HLA-A and HLA-B alleles.

The V gene lost 1 base and the J gene lost 5 bases, with 6 bases spanning the gap. The germline V gene has CDR1 SEHNR and CDR2 FQNEAQ (reference sequence). The CDR3 runs to 13 residues. It was with 60 Vbeta and 13 Jbeta primers that the PCR ran. Only in-frame clones appear in the TCRdb table, and some are missing; sequencing was by immunoSEQ multiplex PCR. The sample consists of more than 95,000 clones, nearly 80% of them appearing once. This receptor was identified in a woman aged 40 to 55 in good health and CMV-seronegative. The chain is built from TRBV7-9 and TRBJ2-4; D unclear. The sample was PBMCs. The CDR3 is CASSLVVENIQYF. CDR3 nucleotides: TGTGCCAGCAGCTTAGTCGTCGAAAACATTCAGTACTTC.